This T cell receptor beta chain was documented in a study of blood T cell repertoires in COVID-19. Assay used: immunoSEQ multiplex PCR; TCRdb lists only in-frame clones, some missing. The data hold about 170,000 clones, with around 80% observed a single time. The germline V gene encodes CDR1 LGHDT and CDR2 YNNKEL (reference sequence). V shed 0 bases and J shed 1 base, with 6 bases lying between them. The CDR3 consists of 14 residues. As regards this clone: Within the sample, other DNA sequences also encode this same CDR3.

Sequenced input: PBMCs or T cells enriched from blood (not recorded which). This clonotype was obtained from a woman in her fifties or sixties in a cohort exposed to, infected with or recovered from COVID-19 (not recorded which). This chain uses TRBV3-1 (or the pseudogene TRBV3-2) with TRBJ1-1; possibly TRBD1 for D (5 bases). The CDR3 here is CASSQEGGNTEAFF. CDR3 coding DNA: TGTGCCAGCAGCCAAGAGGGGGGGAACACTGAAGCTTTCTTT.